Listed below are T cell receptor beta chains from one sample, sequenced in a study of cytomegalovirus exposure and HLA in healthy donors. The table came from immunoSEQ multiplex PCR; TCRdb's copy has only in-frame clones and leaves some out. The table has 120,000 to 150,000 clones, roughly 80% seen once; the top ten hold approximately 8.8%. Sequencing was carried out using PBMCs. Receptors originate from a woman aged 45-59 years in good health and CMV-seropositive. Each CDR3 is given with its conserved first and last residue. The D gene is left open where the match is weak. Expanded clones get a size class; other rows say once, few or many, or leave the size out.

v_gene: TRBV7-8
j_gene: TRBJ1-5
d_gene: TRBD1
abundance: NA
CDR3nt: TGTGCCAGCAGCCGGACAGGGCGTGTGCAGCCCCAGCATTTT
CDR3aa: CASSRTGRVQPQHF

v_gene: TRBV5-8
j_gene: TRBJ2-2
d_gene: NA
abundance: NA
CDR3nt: TGTGCCAGCACCCCTCTCCGGTCGCTCGGGGAGCTGTTTTTT
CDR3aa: CASTPLRSLGELFF

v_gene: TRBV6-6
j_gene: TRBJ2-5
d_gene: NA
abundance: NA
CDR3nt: TGTGCCAGCAGTTACAGGGCCGGAGGGGAGACCCAGTACTTC
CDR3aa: CASSYRAGGETQYF

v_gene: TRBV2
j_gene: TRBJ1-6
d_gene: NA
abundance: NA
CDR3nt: TGTGCCAGCAGTGAAGCAGGGGGTGGTTCACCCCTCCACTTT
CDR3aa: CASSEAGGGSPLHF

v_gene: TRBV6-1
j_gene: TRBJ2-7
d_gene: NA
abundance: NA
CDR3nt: TGTGCCAGCTCCCTGCGGAGCGCTTCCTACGAGCAGTACTTC
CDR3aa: CASSLRSASYEQYF

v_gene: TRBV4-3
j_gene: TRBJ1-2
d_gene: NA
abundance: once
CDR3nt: TGCGCCAGCAGCCAAGATCGGGGATCGGGCTATGGCTACACCTTC
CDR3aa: CASSQDRGSGYGYTF

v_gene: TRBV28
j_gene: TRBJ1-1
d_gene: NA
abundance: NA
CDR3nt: TGTGCCAGCAGTCATCTACAGGGTGAAGCTTTCTTT
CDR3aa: CASSHLQGEAFF

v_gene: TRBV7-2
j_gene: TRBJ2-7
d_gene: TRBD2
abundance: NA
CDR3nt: TGTGCCAGCAGCCCACTAGCGGACCCCAGCGCGGAGCAGTACTTC
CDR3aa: CASSPLADPSAEQYF

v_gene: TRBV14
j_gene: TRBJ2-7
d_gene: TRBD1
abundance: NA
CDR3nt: TGTGCCAGCAGTCTGGGACAGGGGTTCCACGAGCAGTACTTC
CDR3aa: CASSLGQGFHEQYF

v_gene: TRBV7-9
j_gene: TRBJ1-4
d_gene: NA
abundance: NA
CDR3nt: TGTGCCAGCAGCCCGCACGAGGGAGCTAATGAAAAACTGTTTTTT
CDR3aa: CASSPHEGANEKLFF